The next 8 T cell receptor beta chains were all read from a single sample in a study of blood T cell repertoires in COVID-19. Assay used: immunoSEQ multiplex PCR; TCRdb lists only in-frame clones, some missing. The sample lists about 74,000 clones, just under 85% occurring once. The sample consisted of peripheral blood. Every receptor here comes from a man between 65 and 85 years old with acute or convalescent COVID-19.

J is TRBJ1-3 and V is TRBV5-1; 9 nucleotides agree with TRBD1. In germline, CDR1 is SGHRS, CDR2 YFSETQ. V dropped 0 bases and J dropped 2; count of bases not matched to a gene: 3. This CDR3 is built from 16 residues. The CDR3 region is CASSLEGQGTGNTIYF. CDR3 bases: TGCGCCAGCAGCTTGGAAGGACAGGGGACTGGAAACACCATATATTTT.

This clone was found a few times. The chain employs TRBV6-1 and TRBJ1-3; D remains ambiguous. Trimming shortened V by 1 base and J by 3 bases, and 4 bases separated the two germline ends. The CDR3 has 13 residues. Germline V gives CDR1 MNHNS, CDR2 SASEGT. The CDR3 nucleotides are TGTGCCAGCAGTGAAGGACTTGGAAACACCATATATTTT. Translating gives CASSEGLGNTIYF.

The chain has TRBV6-2 or TRBV6-3 and TRBJ1-2; D unclear. V was pared by 4 bases and J by 8 bases, with 17 bases between. The germline V gene encodes CDR1 MNHEY and CDR2 SVGEGT. There are 14 residues in the CDR3. The CDR3 nucleotides read TGTGCCAGCAGTTCACGGACTCTCTCAGAGGGCTACACCTTC. It is translated as CASSSRTLSEGYTF.

The chain employs TRBV2 and TRBJ1-6; no reliable D call. CDR3 length: 16 residues. CDR1 is SNHLY, CDR2 FYNNEI, per germline. Between the trimmed V and J ends, which lost 2 bases and 0 bases, there was a span of 8 bases. CDR3 nucleotide sequence: TGTGCCAGCAGTGAACAGGCTAACTCCTATAATTCACCCCTCCACTTT. This translates into CASSEQANSYNSPLHF.

Here the CDR3 DNA reads TGCGCCAGCAGCCTCTCCGGGGGACCAATGGAGACCCAGTACTTC. It yields the protein CASSLSGGPMETQYF. V is TRBV5-1 and J is TRBJ2-5; TRBD2 might be the D (6 bases). Germline V gives CDR1 SGHRS, CDR2 YFSETQ. The CDR3 is 15 amino acids. V dropped 4 bases and J dropped 5 bases, with 18 bases sitting between them.

This clone was seen just once. The chain links TRBV5-1 to TRBJ2-5; tentative D call: TRBD1 (7 bases). The CDR3 runs to 15 residues. V lost 4 bases, J lost 4 bases, and 17 bases lay in between. From germline, CDR1 is SGHRS and CDR2 YFSETQ. In DNA form, the CDR3 reads TGCGCCAGCAGCCCGGGGGACAGCTACCCAGAGACCCAGTACTTC. Its translation is CASSPGDSYPETQYF.

The V gene is TRBV19, the J gene TRBJ1-1; 9 bases agree with TRBD1. The CDR3 spans 15 residues. From germline, CDR1 is LNHDA and CDR2 SQIVND (reference sequence). V lost 5 bases to trimming and J lost 2 bases; unmatched junction nucleotides: 6. The CDR3 DNA is TGTGCCAGTAGTCCAGACAGGGGGAGTAACACTGAAGCTTTCTTT. Residues: CASSPDRGSNTEAFF.

This chain joins TRBV9 and TRBJ2-1; 7 positions match TRBD1. With V trimmed by 3 bases and J by 4 bases, 10 bases remained unmatched. The germline V gene has CDR1 SGDLS and CDR2 YYNGEE. This CDR3 has 16 amino acids. CDR3 protein: CASSGYRGAFYNEQFF. The CDR3 nucleotides are TGTGCCAGCAGCGGCTACAGGGGCGCCTTTTACAATGAGCAGTTCTTC.